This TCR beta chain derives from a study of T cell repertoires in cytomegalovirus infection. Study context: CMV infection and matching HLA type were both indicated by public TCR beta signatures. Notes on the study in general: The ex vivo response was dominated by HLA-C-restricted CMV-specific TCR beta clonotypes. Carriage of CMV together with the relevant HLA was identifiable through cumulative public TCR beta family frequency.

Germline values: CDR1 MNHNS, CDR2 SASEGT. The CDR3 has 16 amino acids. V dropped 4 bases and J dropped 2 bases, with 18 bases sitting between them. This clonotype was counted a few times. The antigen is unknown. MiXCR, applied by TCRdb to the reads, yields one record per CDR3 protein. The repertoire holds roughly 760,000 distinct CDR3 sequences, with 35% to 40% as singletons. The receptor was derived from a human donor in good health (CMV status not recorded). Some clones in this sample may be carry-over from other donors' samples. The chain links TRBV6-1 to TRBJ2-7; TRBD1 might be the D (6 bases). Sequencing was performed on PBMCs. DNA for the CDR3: TGTGCCAGCAGTGGGAGTAAGGGACAAAACCCCTACGAGCAGTACTTC. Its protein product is CASSGSKGQNPYEQYF.